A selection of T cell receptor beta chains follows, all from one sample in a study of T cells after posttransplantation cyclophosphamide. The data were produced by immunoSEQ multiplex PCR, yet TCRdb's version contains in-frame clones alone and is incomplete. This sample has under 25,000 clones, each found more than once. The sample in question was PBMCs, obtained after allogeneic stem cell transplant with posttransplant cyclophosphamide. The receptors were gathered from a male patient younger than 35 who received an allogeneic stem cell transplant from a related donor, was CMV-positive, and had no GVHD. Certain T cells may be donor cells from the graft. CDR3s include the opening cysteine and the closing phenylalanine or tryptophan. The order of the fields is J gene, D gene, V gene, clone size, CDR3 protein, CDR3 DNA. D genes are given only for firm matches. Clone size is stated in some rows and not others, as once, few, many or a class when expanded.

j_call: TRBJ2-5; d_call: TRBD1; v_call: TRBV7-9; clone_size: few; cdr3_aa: CASSTWDSPKETQYF; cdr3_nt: TGTGCCAGCAGCACCTGGGACAGCCCAAAAGAGACCCAGTACTTC
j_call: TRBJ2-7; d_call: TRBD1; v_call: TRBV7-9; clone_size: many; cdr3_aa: CASSPTTGRDEQYF; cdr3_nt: TGTGCCAGCAGCCCCACGACAGGGCGCGACGAGCAGTACTTC
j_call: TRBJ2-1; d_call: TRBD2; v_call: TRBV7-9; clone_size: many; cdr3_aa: CASSLEGLAGRYNEQFF; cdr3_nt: TGTGCCAGCAGCTTAGAAGGACTAGCGGGCAGGTACAATGAGCAGTTCTTC
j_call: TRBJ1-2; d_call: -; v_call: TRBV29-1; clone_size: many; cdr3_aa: CSVEDQGLYGYTF; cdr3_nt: TGCAGCGTTGAGGACCAGGGGCTTTATGGCTACACCTTC
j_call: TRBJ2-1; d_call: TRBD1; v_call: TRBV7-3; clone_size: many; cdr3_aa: CASSLGQGVDEQFF; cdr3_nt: TGTGCCAGCAGCTTGGGACAGGGTGTGGATGAGCAGTTCTTC
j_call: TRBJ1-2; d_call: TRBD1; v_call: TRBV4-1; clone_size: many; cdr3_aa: CASRPGQGWFSYGYTF; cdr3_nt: TGCGCCAGCAGGCCCGGACAGGGATGGTTTAGCTATGGCTACACCTTC
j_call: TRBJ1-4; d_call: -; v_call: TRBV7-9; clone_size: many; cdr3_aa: CASSWSVLISSPGEKLFF; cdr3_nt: TGTGCCAGCAGCTGGTCGGTCCTAATATCGTCGCCGGGTGAAAAACTGTTTTTT
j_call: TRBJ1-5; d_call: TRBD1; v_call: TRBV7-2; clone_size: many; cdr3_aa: CASSLATGGISQPQHF; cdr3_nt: TGTGCCAGCAGCCTAGCGACAGGGGGCATATCTCAGCCCCAGCATTTT
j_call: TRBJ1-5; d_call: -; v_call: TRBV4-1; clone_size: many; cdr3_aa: CASSQEPGVGQPQHF; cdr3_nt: TGCGCCAGCAGCCAAGAGCCGGGGGTTGGACAGCCCCAGCATTTT
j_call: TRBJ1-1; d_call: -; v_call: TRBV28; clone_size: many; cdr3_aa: CASSLGGAADTEAFF; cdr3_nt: TGTGCCAGCAGTTTAGGAGGGGCCGCGGACACTGAAGCTTTCTTT
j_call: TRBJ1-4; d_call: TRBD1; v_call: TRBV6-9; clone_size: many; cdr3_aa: CASMSGQGSEKLFF; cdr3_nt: TGTGCCAGCATGTCCGGACAGGGTAGCGAAAAACTGTTTTTT
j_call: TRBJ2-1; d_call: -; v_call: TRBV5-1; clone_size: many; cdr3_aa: CASSFAGIGNGQFF; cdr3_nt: TGCGCCAGCAGCTTCGCGGGGATCGGCAATGGGCAGTTCTTC
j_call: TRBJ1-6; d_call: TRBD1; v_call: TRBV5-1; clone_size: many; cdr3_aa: CASSLTGGDSPLHF; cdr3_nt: TGCGCCAGCAGCTTGACAGGGGGGGATTCACCCCTCCACTTT
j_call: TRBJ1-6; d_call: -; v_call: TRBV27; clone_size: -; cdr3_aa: CASRIQRNNSPLHF; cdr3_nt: TGTGCCAGCAGAATACAGCGGAATAATTCACCCCTCCACTTT
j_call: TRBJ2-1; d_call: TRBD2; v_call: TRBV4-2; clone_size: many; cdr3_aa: CASSQGSGGTYNEQFF; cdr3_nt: TGTGCCAGCAGCCAAGGTAGCGGGGGGACCTACAATGAGCAGTTCTTC
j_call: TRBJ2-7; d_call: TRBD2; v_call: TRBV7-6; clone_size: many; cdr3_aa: CASSLAAGGLYEQYF; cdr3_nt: TGTGCCAGCAGCTTAGCGGCGGGGGGACTCTACGAGCAGTACTTC
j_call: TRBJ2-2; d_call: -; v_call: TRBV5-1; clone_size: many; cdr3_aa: CASSLRRGATPGELFF; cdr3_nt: TGCGCCAGCAGCTTAAGACGGGGGGCCACCCCCGGGGAGCTGTTTTTT
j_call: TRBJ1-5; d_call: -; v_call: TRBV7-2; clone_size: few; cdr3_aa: CASSLVGTHSNQPQHF; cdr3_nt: TGTGCCAGCAGCTTAGTCGGCACGCATAGCAATCAGCCCCAGCACTTT
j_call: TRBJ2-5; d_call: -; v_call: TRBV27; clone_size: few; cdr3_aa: CASSSRAASRETQYF; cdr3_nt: TGTGCCAGCAGTTCCCGGGCCGCTAGCAGGGAGACCCAGTACTTC